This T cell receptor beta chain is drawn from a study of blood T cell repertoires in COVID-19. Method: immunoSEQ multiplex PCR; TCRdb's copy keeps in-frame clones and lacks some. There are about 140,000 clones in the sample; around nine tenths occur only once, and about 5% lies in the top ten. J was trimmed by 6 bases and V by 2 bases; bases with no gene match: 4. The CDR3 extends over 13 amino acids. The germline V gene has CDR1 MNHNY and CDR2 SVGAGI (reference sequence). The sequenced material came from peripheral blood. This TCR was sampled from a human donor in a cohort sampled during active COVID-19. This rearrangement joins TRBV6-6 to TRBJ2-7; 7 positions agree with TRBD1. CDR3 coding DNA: TGTGCCAGCAGTTACAGGGGACAGAGCGAGCAGTACTTC. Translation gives CASSYRGQSEQYF.